The 12 T cell receptor beta chains presented below share a single source sample, sequenced in a study of T cell repertoires in cytomegalovirus infection. In TCRdb, the reads were re-called with MiXCR into one record per CDR3 protein. The sample gives about 680,000 distinct CDR3 sequences, about 24% of which show up once; around 7.6% is in the top ten. The sequencing sample was made of CD8+ T cells from PBMCs. The origin of the receptors is a human donor in good health (CMV status not recorded). Some clones in this sample may be carry-over from other donors' samples.

This clonotype was observed a handful of times. This rearrangement joins TRBV7-2 to TRBJ1-5, with TRBD1 identical over 10 bases. The CDR3 has 16 amino acids. CDR1 is SGHTA, CDR2 FQGNSA, per germline. V lost 3 bases to trimming and J lost 6 bases; unmatched junction nucleotides: 8. The CDR3 reads CASSFQGQGLSQPQHF. CDR3 DNA sequence: TGTGCCAGCAGCTTCCAGGGACAGGGGTTGAGTCAGCCCCAGCATTTT.

This clonotype came up many times. V is TRBV6-2 or TRBV6-3 and J is TRBJ1-1, with D unresolved. Germline V lookup: CDR1 MNHEY, CDR2 SVGEGT. This CDR3 has 14 amino acids. Trimming took 2 bases from V and 7 from J, leaving 14 bases between them. CDR3 bases: TGTGCCAGCAGTTACCCGTTCGAGGGTATTGAAGCTTTCTTT. It encodes CASSYPFEGIEAFF.

This clonotype was counted at least ten times. This chain uses TRBV7-6 with TRBJ1-5; D gene unclear. This CDR3 spans 14 amino acids. The germline V gene encodes CDR1 SGHVS and CDR2 FNYEAQ. Trimming pared 2 bases from V and 5 bases from J, leaving 10 bases between. The CDR3 bases are TGTGCCAGCAGCTTAACCCCCTCGGATCAGCCCCAGCATTTT. This translates into CASSLTPSDQPQHF.

J is TRBJ2-1 and V is TRBV9, with D possibly matching TRBD1 (5 bases). CDR3 length: 16 residues. Germline V CDR1 and CDR2: SGDLS, YYNGEE. The V and J ends lost 0 bases and 3 bases respectively, with 13 bases between them. The CDR3, as DNA: TGTGCCAGCAGCGTAGAAACAGGTGGGTTCTACAATGAGCAGTTCTTC. Translating it yields CASSVETGGFYNEQFF.

At least ten counts were recorded for this clonotype. The chain uses TRBV12-3 or TRBV12-4 and TRBJ2-6, with D tentatively TRBD1 (5 bases). The CDR3 length is 15 residues. The ends were cut back, 1 base at V and 2 bases at J, with 6 bases in the middle. CDR3 sequence reads: CASSLEGAGANVLTF. In DNA form, the CDR3 reads TGTGCCAGCAGTTTAGAAGGGGCTGGGGCCAACGTCCTGACTTTC.

This clonotype was counted a few times. The J gene is TRBJ2-6, the V gene TRBV28; 8 bases are a match to TRBD1. This CDR3 spans 18 amino acids. Germline CDR1 is MDHEN and CDR2 is SYDVKM. Germline trimming cut 5 bases from V and 0 bases from J; bases unmatched to any gene: 9. The CDR3 bases are TGTGCCAGCAGTCCGACAGGGGAAGCTTACTCTGGGGCCAACGTCCTGACTTTC. It translates to CASSPTGEAYSGANVLTF.

The V gene is TRBV6-2 or TRBV6-3, the J gene TRBJ1-5, with D tentatively TRBD1 (6 bases). The CDR3 runs 14 residues. Trimming took 4 bases from V and 6 from J, leaving 13 bases between them. CDR1 is MNHEY, CDR2 SVGEGT, per germline. CDR3 protein: CASSSLARGQPQHF. CDR3 in DNA: TGTGCCAGCAGTTCCCTTGCCAGGGGTCAGCCCCAGCATTTT.

This clonotype was seen only a few times. The V and J genes are TRBV27 and TRBJ2-1, with D possibly matching TRBD2 (7 bases). The germline gives CDR1 MNHEY, CDR2 SMNVEV (reference sequence). Between the trimmed V and J ends, which lost 2 bases and 9 bases, there was a span of 11 bases. The CDR3 extends over 13 amino acids. Here the CDR3 reads CASSLAGAGEQFF. CDR3 DNA: TGTGCCAGCAGTTTAGCGGGGGCCGGTGAGCAGTTCTTC.

This clonotype was observed a few times. This sequence joins TRBV12-3 or TRBV12-4 and TRBJ2-2; 8 bases are a match to TRBD1. The V and J ends lost 6 bases and 4 bases, in that order; junction bases with no gene match: 7. The CDR3 has 15 amino acids. The chain's CDR3 is CASSRGQGITGELFF. Written as DNA, the CDR3 is TGTGCCAGCAGCAGAGGACAGGGAATCACCGGGGAGCTGTTTTTT.

In regard to this clonotype: A junction end diverges from the germline sequence, so it may reflect a read error. The rearrangement joins TRBV12-3 or TRBV12-4 to TRBJ1-5; no definite D call. This CDR3 is built from 13 residues. The CDR3 DNA reads as TGTGCCAGCAGTTTAGGCTACTATCAGCCCAAGCATTTT. Its translation is CASSLGYYQPKHF.

This clonotype was detected only once. This sequence joins TRBV12-3 or TRBV12-4 and TRBJ2-1; tentative D call: TRBD2 (6 bases). V lost 6 bases and J lost 10, with 13 bases in between. This CDR3 is 12 amino acids long. The CDR3: CASRGGAAEQFF. In DNA, the CDR3 is TGTGCCAGCAGAGGCGGGGCAGCGGAGCAGTTCTTC.

This clonotype was recorded many times. The chain employs TRBV7-9 and TRBJ2-5, with 8 positions matching TRBD1. The CDR3 runs 15 residues. After removal of 4 bases from V and 5 bases from J, the junction contained 9 bases not matched to a gene. The germline gives CDR1 SEHNR, CDR2 FQNEAQ (reference sequence). The CDR3 is CASSSQGAQRETQYF. The CDR3 nucleotides read TGTGCCAGCAGCTCGCAGGGGGCGCAGCGTGAGACCCAGTACTTC.